The 17 T cell receptor beta chains given below trace back to one sample, sequenced in a study of T cell changes during pregnancy in multiple sclerosis. This table comes from immunoSEQ multiplex PCR, and its TCRdb copy is limited to in-frame clones, with some not included. The data hold roughly 40,000 clones, with roughly nine tenths observed a single time. Sequencing used CD8+ T cells from peripheral blood mononuclear cells, obtained in the first trimester of pregnancy. The origin of the receptors is a female donor with multiple sclerosis, enrolled in a pregnancy study.

The chain links TRBV7-6 to TRBJ2-7, with no clear D. The germline V gene has CDR1 SGHVS and CDR2 FNYEAQ. The CDR3 is made up of 16 amino acids. V lost 8 bases and J 0 bases, leaving 20 bases between the germline ends. The CDR3 DNA follows: TGTGCCAGCGCCCCCCTAGGTGGCCGGAGCTCCTACGAGCAGTACTTC. This translates into CASAPLGGRSSYEQYF.

The rearrangement uses TRBV9 and TRBJ2-1, with 7 bases lining up with TRBD1. The V segment lost 8 bases and the J segment 8 bases; nucleotides outside the gene matches: 13. The V gene's germline CDR1 is SGDLS and CDR2 YYNGEE. The CDR3 is 14 residues long. The CDR3 spells CASALGTVLDEQFF. The DNA for the CDR3 is TGTGCCAGTGCCCTGGGGACAGTTCTGGATGAGCAGTTCTTC.

J is TRBJ1-1 and V is TRBV5-1; TRBD1 matches 7 bases. CDR3 size: 16 residues. After removal of 3 bases from V and 1 base from J, the junction contained 9 bases not matched to a gene. CDR1 is SGHRS, CDR2 YFSETQ, per germline. The CDR3 region is CASSSEGARGNTEAFF. DNA for the CDR3: TGCGCCAGCAGCTCTGAGGGGGCGCGGGGGAACACTGAAGCTTTCTTT.

The genes are TRBV30 and TRBJ2-5, with 8 bases aligning to TRBD1. The DNA end lines up better with TRBJ2-7; the J call may be wrong. The CDR3 spans 12 residues. Germline assignment: CDR1 GTSNPN and CDR2 SVGIG (reference sequence). CDR3 in amino acids: CAWQGADYEQYF. DNA of the CDR3: TGTGCCTGGCAGGGGGCTGATTACGAGCAGTACTTC.

The chain employs TRBV4-2 and TRBJ1-2; D ambiguous. The germline V gene encodes CDR1 LGHNA and CDR2 YNFKEQ. The CDR3 has 15 residues. V lost 0 bases and J 4 bases, leaving 12 bases between the germline ends. CDR3 sequence: CASSQEVGLLYGYTF. DNA of the CDR3: TGTGCCAGCAGCCAAGAAGTCGGACTCCTCTATGGCTACACCTTC.

The chain has TRBV2 and TRBJ2-5, with 11 bases fitting TRBD2. The CDR3 is 15 residues long. Germline V gene data show CDR1 as SNHLY and CDR2 as FYNNEI. Trimming cost V 6 bases and J 5 bases; bases outside gene matches: 8. CDR3: CASRVSGGVGETQYF. DNA for the CDR3: TGTGCCAGCAGGGTTAGCGGGGGGGTCGGGGAGACCCAGTACTTC.

This chain uses TRBV6-5 with TRBJ1-2; the match to TRBD1 covers 9 bases. CDR3 length: 16 amino acids. J gave up 6 bases and V 4 bases, and 12 bases lay outside the gene matches. The V gene's germline CDR1 is MNHEY and CDR2 SVGAGI. CDR3 sequence (DNA): TGTGCCAGCAGTTTTTACAGGGGGCCCACTACGGATGGCTACACCTTC. Its translation: CASSFYRGPTTDGYTF.

The J gene is TRBJ1-4, the V gene TRBV9; 11 nucleotides align to TRBD1. Trimming cost V 2 bases and J 12 bases; bases outside gene matches: 9. The CDR3 is made up of 15 amino acids. In germline, CDR1 is SGDLS, CDR2 YYNGEE. CDR3 sequence: CASSVGQGADRELFF. The CDR3 bases are TGTGCCAGCAGCGTTGGACAGGGGGCGGATAGGGAACTGTTTTTT.

This clone occurred once. The chain combines TRBV29-1 with TRBJ1-1, with a weak D call TRBD1 (5 bases). The CDR3 consists of 12 residues. Trimming took off 7 bases at V and 3 bases at J, with 12 bases between the two ends. Germline CDR1 and CDR2: SQVTM and ANQGSEA. The CDR3 sequence: CSALTEHTEAFF. CDR3 nucleotides: TGCAGCGCTCTGACAGAACACACTGAAGCTTTCTTT.

This rearrangement joins TRBV4-1 to TRBJ1-1; no clear D gene. V lost 5 bases to trimming and J lost 6 bases, with 7 bases between them. Germline CDR1 is MGHRA and CDR2 is YSYEKL. The CDR3 runs to 11 residues. CDR3: CASSTTSEAFF. The CDR3 DNA reads TGCGCCAGCAGCACAACCTCTGAAGCTTTCTTT.

Only one count was recorded for this clone. This chain connects TRBV5-1 to TRBJ2-5; D is undetermined. The germline V gene encodes CDR1 SGHRS and CDR2 YFSETQ. Trimming shortened V by 0 bases and J by 3 bases, and 12 bases separated the two germline ends. This CDR3 is 15 amino acids long. CDR3 nucleotide sequence: TGCGCCAGCAGCTTGGCGCCACAGAGAAAAGAGACCCAGTACTTC. It specifies CASSLAPQRKETQYF.

The chain couples TRBV2 to TRBJ2-7, with 9 bases that match TRBD2. This CDR3 is built from 14 residues. CDR1 is SNHLY and CDR2 is FYNNEI in the germline V gene. Losses at the gene ends were 6 bases for V and 7 bases for J; bases not matched to a gene: 10. The CDR3 sequence: CASRSGTSPGEQYF. For the CDR3, the DNA is TGTGCCAGCAGATCCGGGACTAGCCCGGGGGAGCAGTACTTC.

The count of this clone is one. The chain couples TRBV29-1 to TRBJ2-1; the D gene is possibly TRBD2 (5 bases). CDR3 length: 15 amino acids. V was trimmed by 4 bases and J by 6 bases, leaving 19 bases between them. Per germline, CDR1 SQVTM and CDR2 ANQGSEA. CDR3 in amino acids: CSVVRPGSPFNEQFF. The CDR3 DNA follows: TGCAGCGTTGTCCGTCCGGGGAGTCCCTTCAATGAGCAGTTCTTC.

The chain is built from TRBV19 and TRBJ1-1; 9 bases match TRBD1. The CDR3 is 16 residues long. The germline V gene has CDR1 LNHDA and CDR2 SQIVND (reference sequence). J was trimmed by 1 base and V by 3 bases; bases with no gene match: 6. CDR3 nucleotides: TGTGCCAGTAGTATCGCGGGGACAGGGCGGAACACTGAAGCTTTCTTT. It yields the protein CASSIAGTGRNTEAFF.

The chain carries TRBV29-1 and TRBJ2-1; a possible D gene is TRBD2 (7 bases). The germline V and J ends were trimmed by 3 bases and 7 bases, with 16 bases remaining between them. In germline, CDR1 is SQVTM, CDR2 ANQGSEA. This CDR3 is built from 14 residues. CDR3 bases: TGCAGCGTTGATCGAGGGGGGGCTTATAATGAGCAGTTCTTC. Encoded protein: CSVDRGGAYNEQFF.

As concerns this clone: Within the sample, other DNA sequences also encode this same CDR3. The rearrangement uses TRBV13 and TRBJ1-1; D unclear. The ends were cut back, 0 bases at V and 5 bases at J, with 4 bases in the middle. This CDR3 region has 12 residues. Germline CDR1 and CDR2: PRHDT and FYEKMQ (reference sequence). This chain's CDR3 is CASSLGRTEAFF. As DNA, the CDR3 is TGTGCCAGCAGCTTAGGGAGGACTGAAGCTTTCTTT.

The V call is TRBV7-3, the J call TRBJ1-1, with a tentative D call TRBD1 (6 bases). The ends were cut back, 0 bases at V and 1 base at J, with 6 bases in the middle. CDR1 SGHTA and CDR2 FQGTGA come from the germline V gene. CDR3 size: 14 residues. CDR3 protein: CASSLTGGNTEAFF. The CDR3 DNA reads TGTGCCAGCAGCTTAACAGGGGGGAACACTGAAGCTTTCTTT.